This T cell receptor (beta chain) was recorded in a study of cytomegalovirus exposure and HLA in healthy donors. The CDR3 is made up of 15 amino acids. The germline CDR1 and CDR2 sequences are LGHNA and YNFKEQ. With V trimmed by 2 bases and J by 7 bases, 4 bases remained unmatched. On this clone: Its matching antigen is unknown.

The study, taken as a whole, reports: According to an earlier analysis, most TCR beta V segments yielded productive rearrangements about 90% or about 30% of the time. Across HLA loci, a later analysis found differing TCR association rates, with DRB1 most and HLA-C fewest.

The PCR contained 60 Vbeta and 13 Jbeta primers. The protocol was immunoSEQ multiplex PCR, while the TCRdb copy is restricted to in-frame clones and leaves out a portion. The repertoire shows 100,000 to 150,000 clones; the top ten hold under 2.5%. The sequenced sample consisted of PBMCs. This TCR was recovered from a man aged 40-49 years in good health and CMV-seronegative. The chain joins TRBV4-2 to TRBJ2-3; TRBD2 matches 12 bases. The CDR3 loop reads CASSQRLAGDYTQYF. CDR3 bases: TGTGCCAGCAGCCAAAGACTAGCGGGGGATTATACGCAGTATTTT.